The clone carrying this T cell receptor beta chain was found a few times. It was during active infection that Seattle patients were enrolled and then longitudinally followed. These data come from a study of blood T cell repertoires in COVID-19. At the level of the study: The United States, Italy and Spain were the sources of the acute and convalescent COVID-19 samples. Nucleic acid was either cDNA or gDNA, and it came from T cells, B-cell-depleted T cells, or PBMCs.

Per the authors' pipeline: Reference gene primers were amplified, and this amplification served to estimate nucleated cell counts. Some clones are missing from TCRdb's copy, which holds only in-frame ones; the method was immunoSEQ multiplex PCR. For V, J and clone size, that table is used; D and trimming come from the DNA. The table lists 150,000 to 160,000 clones, 70% to 85% of them singletons. The V segment lost 6 bases and the J segment 4 bases; nucleotides outside the gene matches: 6. Germline V CDR1 and CDR2: MGHDK, SYGVNS. The CDR3 spans 13 residues. The chain has TRBV25-1 and TRBJ2-7, with 7 bases that match TRBD2. Sequencing was done on a sample of peripheral blood. The receptor's source is a man aged 60 to 69 with COVID-19, enrolled during active disease. Here the CDR3 DNA reads TGTGCCAGCAGCCGGACTAGTGAGTACGAGCAGTACTTC. Translated: CASSRTSEYEQYF.